Below are 28 T cell receptor beta chains sequenced from a single sample in a study of brain T cells in children with intractable seizures. Sequencing used immunoSEQ multiplex PCR; TCRdb keeps in-frame clones, though not all of them. The table includes 100,000 to 120,000 clones, 85% to 95% detected once. The sequencing here drew on peripheral blood, taken at surgery. These receptors originate from a boy younger than two with hemimegalencephaly and intractable seizures.

J is TRBJ2-7 and V is TRBV29-1, with D perhaps TRBD1 or TRBD2 (5 bases each). Germline V gives CDR1 SQVTM, CDR2 ANQGSEA. The V gene lost 7 bases and the J gene lost 0 bases, with 13 bases spanning the gap. This CDR3 spans 13 amino acids. The CDR3 protein is CSALTGASYEQYF. CDR3 bases: TGCAGCGCCCTTACCGGGGCCTCCTACGAGCAGTACTTC.

This clone was seen just once. The J gene is TRBJ1-2, the V gene TRBV6-2 or TRBV6-3; D perhaps matches TRBD1 (5 bases). The CDR3 sequence is 14 residues long. Germline V gene lookup returns CDR1 MNHEY and CDR2 SVGEGT. V lost 2 bases to trimming and J lost 4 bases, with 11 bases between them. DNA of the CDR3: TGTGCCAGCAGTTACGCAGGGTCGATCTATGGCTACACCTTC. Amino acids: CASSYAGSIYGYTF.

V usage is TRBV7-3 and J usage is TRBJ2-3, with 12 bases identical to TRBD2. This CDR3 region has 18 residues. CDR1 is SGHTA and CDR2 is FQGTGA in the germline V gene. The J segment lost 0 bases and the V segment lost 1 base, leaving 5 bases of the junction unmatched. In DNA, the CDR3 is TGTGCCAGCAGCTTAATCCTAGCGGGAGGGCGGAGCACAGATACGCAGTATTTT. This gives the protein CASSLILAGGRSTDTQYF.

The chain carries TRBV5-6 and TRBJ1-3; D is uncertain. V lost 1 base and J 2 bases, leaving 16 bases between the germline ends. Per the germline V gene, CDR1 is SGHDT and CDR2 is YYEEEE. There are 17 residues in the CDR3. CDR3 DNA: TGTGCCAGCAGCTTGCTCGGACGCAACCCCACTGGAAACACCATATATTTT. Encoded protein: CASSLLGRNPTGNTIYF.

This chain links TRBV6-6 with TRBJ2-3; 12 bases are shared with TRBD2. CDR3 size: 14 residues. The J segment lost 6 bases and the V segment lost 5 bases, leaving 3 bases of the junction unmatched. CDR1 and CDR2 from the germline V gene are MNHNY and SVGAGI (reference sequence). CDR3 coding DNA: TGTGCCAGCAGTAGGACTAGCGGGACCGATACGCAGTATTTT. Translating gives CASSRTSGTDTQYF.

The rearrangement links TRBV5-6 to TRBJ2-3, with TRBD2 matching 15 bases. The CDR3 runs to 18 residues. The trim removed 4 bases at V and 5 bases at J, leaving 11 bases unmatched. Germline V gene lookup returns CDR1 SGHDT and CDR2 YYEEEE. The CDR3 reads CASSIRTSGRARVDTQYF. The CDR3 region has the DNA TGTGCCAGCAGCATCCGGACTAGCGGGAGGGCCAGGGTAGATACGCAGTATTTT.

V gene TRBV5-6 combines with J gene TRBJ2-5; 8 bases agree with TRBD1. This CDR3 is built from 17 residues. In germline, CDR1 is SGHDT, CDR2 YYEEEE. V was pared by 3 bases and J by 2 bases, with 12 bases of the junction left unmatched. The CDR3 region is CASSSRNPDRVQETQYF. In DNA form, the CDR3 reads TGTGCCAGCAGCTCTAGAAACCCGGACAGGGTACAAGAGACCCAGTACTTC.

The CDR3 DNA is TGTGCCAGCAGCTTGCCCTTGAACACTGAAGCTTTCTTT. This sequence encodes CASSLPLNTEAFF. J is TRBJ1-1 and V is TRBV5-6; D remains unclear. Trimming took 1 base from V and 0 from J, leaving 4 bases between them. The length of the CDR3 is 13 residues. Germline V gives CDR1 SGHDT, CDR2 YYEEEE.

The rearrangement uses TRBV9 and TRBJ2-7, with D possibly matching TRBD2 (6 bases). The CDR3 contains 14 residues. Germline loops: CDR1 SGDLS, CDR2 YYNGEE. Trimming cost V 4 bases and J 4 bases, with 15 bases left between them. The CDR3 sequence is CASSPPGARYEQYF. DNA of the CDR3: TGTGCCAGCAGCCCCCCGGGAGCGCGGTACGAGCAGTACTTC.

This clone was seen only once. The V and J genes are TRBV24-1 and TRBJ2-3; the match to TRBD2 covers 13 bases. V was pared by 3 bases and J by 4 bases, with 12 bases of the junction left unmatched. There are 19 residues in the CDR3. Germline loops: CDR1 KGHDR, CDR2 SFDVKD. This chain's CDR3 is CATSDPGTSGNKRADTQYF. For the CDR3, the DNA is TGTGCCACCAGTGATCCCGGGACTAGCGGGAATAAACGGGCAGATACGCAGTATTTT.

This clone came up a few times. A junction boundary mismatches the germline segment, possibly from a read error. The chain combines TRBV6-5 with TRBJ2-3; D uncertain. In germline, CDR1 is MNHEY, CDR2 SVGAGI. The CDR3 consists of 12 residues. The CDR3 spells CASSHSSSAQYF. CDR3 coding DNA: TGTGCCAGCAGTCACTCGAGTTCTGCGCAGTATTTT.

The chain joins TRBV21-1 to TRBJ2-1. TRBV21-1 is a known pseudogene. The CDR3 spans 20 residues. CDR3: CASSKGSPGTSRSSYNEQFF. Written as DNA, the CDR3 is TGTGCCAGCAGCAAAGGGTCGCCCGGGACCTCCAGGAGCTCCTACAATGAGCAGTTCTTC.

This chain connects TRBV19 to TRBJ2-2; TRBD2 aligns across 7 bases. The CDR3 consists of 15 residues. CDR1 is LNHDA and CDR2 is SQIVND in the germline V gene (reference sequence). Germline trimming cut 8 bases from V and 5 bases from J; bases unmatched to any gene: 11. CDR3 in DNA: TGTGCCAGTCATAGCGGCGGGAGCGAGACCGGGGAGCTGTTTTTT. Translating it yields CASHSGGSETGELFF.

V and J are TRBV6-2 or TRBV6-3 and TRBJ2-1, with D possibly TRBD1 on 6 matching bases. Germline CDR1 is MNHEY and CDR2 is SVGEGT. Trimming took 2 bases from V and 7 from J, leaving 18 bases between them. This CDR3 contains 16 residues. CDR3 sequence (DNA): TGTGCCAGCAGTTACGCCTTGGCTAGTAGGGGGAATGAGCAGTTCTTC. This sequence encodes CASSYALASRGNEQFF.

This clone showed up just a few times. The chain uses TRBV4-2 and TRBJ1-1; D remains ambiguous. Deletions cut 0 bases from V and 0 bases from J, with 8 bases between. The CDR3 consists of 15 residues. CDR1 is LGHNA and CDR2 is YNFKEQ in the germline V gene. CDR3 nucleotide sequence: TGTGCCAGCAGCCAAGAGGCCGCTCTGAACACTGAAGCTTTCTTT. This gives the protein CASSQEAALNTEAFF.

This chain links TRBV6-4 with TRBJ1-5; D may be TRBD1 (6 bases). This CDR3 is 15 amino acids long. Trimming left V 3 bases short and J 3 bases short, with 12 bases between. Germline V gene data show CDR1 as MRHNA and CDR2 as SNTAGT. CDR3 nucleotide sequence: TGTGCCAGCAGTGAGGAGGGGGGCTTCAATCAGCCCCAGCATTTT. This translates into CASSEEGGFNQPQHF.

V is TRBV6-5 and J is TRBJ2-1; weak D call: TRBD2 (5 bases). This CDR3 has 14 residues. Trimming stripped 10 bases from V and 3 bases from J, with 16 bases between. Germline CDR1 MNHEY, CDR2 SVGAGI. The chain's CDR3 is CATSGAADYNEQFF. Written as DNA, the CDR3 is TGTGCCACATCCGGAGCGGCGGACTACAATGAGCAGTTCTTC.

J is TRBJ2-2 and V is TRBV4-1; D is unresolved. Deletions cut 4 bases from V and 4 bases from J, with 13 bases between. The CDR3 contains 15 residues. From germline, CDR1 is MGHRA and CDR2 YSYEKL. Here the CDR3 reads CASSPSGLRTGELFF. CDR3 DNA sequence: TGCGCCAGCAGCCCCTCCGGGCTCCGCACCGGGGAGCTGTTTTTT.

The V call is TRBV4-3, the J call TRBJ1-5; 8 bases are shared with TRBD1. Trimming at V came to 0 bases and at J to 1 base, leaving 14 bases not matched to a gene. The CDR3 extends over 20 amino acids. CDR1 and CDR2 (germline): LGHNA, YSLEER. The CDR3 nucleotides are TGCGCCAGCAGCCAAGATTGGGCAGGGGGCCCAACCGGGAGCAATCAGCCCCAGCATTTT. Translating it yields CASSQDWAGGPTGSNQPQHF.

This chain joins TRBV9 and TRBJ2-7, with D tentatively TRBD2 (5 bases). Germline CDR1 and CDR2: SGDLS and YYNGEE. CDR3 length: 15 amino acids. Trimming left V 0 bases short and J 0 bases short, with 10 bases between. The CDR3 sequence: CASSVAASPSYEQYF. The CDR3 DNA reads as TGTGCCAGCAGCGTAGCGGCTAGCCCCTCCTACGAGCAGTACTTC.

CDR3 in DNA: TGTGCCAGCCTTCCGGGGAGACTAGCGGGAGGGCCCGGCTCCTACAATGAGCAGTTCTTC. Translating gives CASLPGRLAGGPGSYNEQFF. The genes are TRBV28 and TRBJ2-1; 14 bases align to TRBD2. The CDR3 covers 20 residues. From germline, CDR1 is MDHEN and CDR2 SYDVKM. V lost 8 bases to trimming and J lost 0 bases; unmatched junction nucleotides: 15.

This clone was observed a few times. V usage is TRBV24-1 and J usage is TRBJ2-7; no firm D call. Germline-derived CDR1 and CDR2 are KGHDR and SFDVKD. The CDR3 totals 10 residues. Trimming removed 2 bases from V and 5 bases from J, with 0 bases in between. CDR3 DNA: TGTGCCACCAGTGATTACGAGCAGTACTTC. Its translation is CATSDYEQYF.

This chain joins TRBV3-1 (or the pseudogene TRBV3-2) and TRBJ1-4; 7 nucleotides line up with TRBD1. The V gene's germline CDR1 is LGHDT and CDR2 YNNKEL (reference sequence). V was clipped by 3 bases and J by 7 bases; unmatched bases: 20. The CDR3 length is 19 residues. The CDR3 reads CASSHTLTGVKEFGEKLFF. The CDR3 region has the DNA TGTGCCAGCAGCCATACATTAACAGGGGTAAAGGAATTTGGTGAAAAACTGTTTTTT.

The V and J genes are TRBV5-1 and TRBJ1-2; D is undetermined. The CDR3 spans 12 residues. The germline CDR1 and CDR2 sequences are SGHRS and YFSETQ. V lost 4 bases and J 2 bases, leaving 6 bases between the germline ends. The CDR3 sequence is CASSVHNYGYTF. CDR3 sequence (DNA): TGCGCCAGCAGCGTACACAACTATGGCTACACCTTC.

The chain uses TRBV19 and TRBJ2-1, with 13 bases that match TRBD2. Trimming cost V 6 bases and J 2 bases; bases outside gene matches: 4. CDR1 LNHDA and CDR2 SQIVND come from the germline V gene (reference sequence). This CDR3 is built from 16 residues. The CDR3 nucleotides read TGTGCCAGTAGGGGACTAGCGGGAACCCCCTACAATGAGCAGTTCTTC. It codes for CASRGLAGTPYNEQFF.

The chain is built from TRBV7-9 and TRBJ1-2, with D unresolved. V was trimmed by 0 bases and J by 3 bases, leaving 8 bases between them. Germline CDR1 is SEHNR and CDR2 is FQNEAQ (reference sequence). CDR3 size: 14 residues. The CDR3 DNA reads TGTGCCAGCAGCTTAGCGGCGGGGTACTATGGCTACACCTTC. It specifies CASSLAAGYYGYTF.

This chain connects TRBV29-1 to TRBJ2-2; 9 bases line up with TRBD1. Germline V gives CDR1 SQVTM, CDR2 ANQGSEA. The CDR3 extends over 14 amino acids. With V trimmed by 6 bases and J by 4 bases, 6 bases remained unmatched. The CDR3 sequence: CSVRDRASTGELFF. The DNA for the CDR3 is TGCAGCGTGAGGGACAGGGCATCCACCGGGGAGCTGTTTTTT.

The chain couples TRBV28 to TRBJ2-1, with 7 bases fitting TRBD1. Unmatched junction bases numbered 11, after V lost 7 bases and J lost 8 bases. CDR3 length equals 14 residues. In germline, CDR1 is MDHEN, CDR2 SYDVKM. DNA for the CDR3: TGTGCCAGCACCCCCCCCCAGGGGGTATATGAGCAGTTCTTC. Translation: CASTPPQGVYEQFF.